This T cell receptor (beta chain) derives from a study of blood T cell repertoires in COVID-19. In the study overall: PBMCs, B-cell-depleted T cells, or T cells were the source of the cDNA or gDNA that made up the material.

In the original processing: By means of reference gene primer amplification, nucleated cell counts were estimated. The table came from immunoSEQ multiplex PCR; TCRdb's copy has only in-frame clones and leaves some out. The DNA was the basis for D and trimming; V, J and clone size are from that table. The sample includes under 250,000 clones, 70% to 85% of them seen just once. Clinical history reported by participants formed the basis on which cohorts were assigned. Two negative PCRs, clearance, or symptom resolution had been documented for recovered Cohort 3 donors. Germline assignment: CDR1 SGDLS and CDR2 YYNGEE. J lost 0 bases, V lost 4 bases, and 5 bases had no gene match. The CDR3 runs to 15 residues.

The sequenced sample was PBMCs or T cells enriched from blood (not recorded which). This sequence was found in a man aged 55 to 70 who had recovered from COVID-19. The chain carries TRBV9 and TRBJ2-3; 7 nucleotides match TRBD1. As DNA, the CDR3 is TGTGCCAGCAGCACATCAGGGGGTAGCACAGATACGCAGTATTTT. This sequence encodes CASSTSGGSTDTQYF.